One and the same sample provided the 7 T cell receptor beta chains below, sequenced in a study of control samples from healthy donors and cancer patients. The repertoire was sequenced with immunoSEQ multiplex PCR; TCRdb's copy has only in-frame clones and lacks some. The sample has some 110,000 clones, nearly 95% seen once. The sample was blood. The receptors here all came from a man younger than 40 in good health.

The rearrangement links TRBV25-1 to TRBJ1-1, with D possibly matching TRBD1 (5 bases). There are 14 residues in the CDR3. Trimming cost V 2 bases and J 6 bases, with 13 bases left between them. Germline assignment: CDR1 MGHDK and CDR2 SYGVNS. DNA of the CDR3: TGTGCCAGCAGTGAAGGGGGGTTTTGGTCTGAAGCTTTCTTT. This gives the protein CASSEGGFWSEAFF.

This chain connects TRBV27 to TRBJ2-4, with D uncertain. Trimming removed 0 bases at V and 0 bases at J, with 9 bases between. Per the germline V gene, CDR1 is MNHEY and CDR2 is SMNVEV (reference sequence). The length of the CDR3 is 16 residues. The CDR3 nucleotides read TGTGCCAGCAGTTTATCGCCCGTCGTAGCCAAAAACATTCAGTACTTC. It translates to CASSLSPVVAKNIQYF.

The chain joins TRBV9 to TRBJ1-2, with 8 bases fitting TRBD1. CDR1 is SGDLS, CDR2 YYNGEE, per germline. V was pared by 3 bases and J by 2 bases, with 9 bases of the junction left unmatched. The CDR3 covers 16 residues. CDR3 bases: TGTGCCAGCAGCGGGAGGAGACAGGGGAGAAACTATGGCTACACCTTC. This codes for CASSGRRQGRNYGYTF.

The J gene is TRBJ1-1, the V gene TRBV19, with 7 bases identical to TRBD1. The trim removed 5 bases at V and 1 base at J, leaving 4 bases unmatched. CDR1 is LNHDA and CDR2 is SQIVND in the germline V gene (reference sequence). The CDR3 covers 14 residues. CDR3 in amino acids: CASSLTGTNTEAFF. DNA for the CDR3: TGTGCCAGTAGTCTGACAGGGACGAACACTGAAGCTTTCTTT.

J is TRBJ2-2 and V is TRBV10-3; 9 nucleotides align to TRBD1. The germline gives CDR1 ENHRY, CDR2 SYGVKD. J lost 6 bases, V lost 7 bases, and 6 bases had no gene match. The CDR3 is made up of 14 amino acids. The CDR3 reads CAITATGGAGELFF. In nucleotides, the CDR3 is TGTGCCATCACCGCGACAGGGGGGGCCGGGGAGCTGTTTTTT.

The chain carries TRBV4-2 and TRBJ2-5; a weak D match, TRBD2 (5 bases). V was shortened by 0 bases and J by 2 bases, with 10 bases between the two germline ends. Germline values: CDR1 LGHNA, CDR2 YNFKEQ. This CDR3 region has 15 residues. The CDR3: CASSQELVRQETQYF. CDR3 sequence (DNA): TGTGCCAGCAGCCAAGAACTAGTCCGGCAAGAGACCCAGTACTTC.

This chain links TRBV11-3 with TRBJ2-5; 12 bases match TRBD2. Germline loops: CDR1 SGHNT, CDR2 YENEEA. V lost 5 bases and J lost 3; bases outside the gene matches: 7. The CDR3 has 16 amino acids. The DNA of the CDR3 is TGTGCCAGCAGCGACGGGACTAGCGGGTCGAAAGAGACCCAGTACTTC. Translating it yields CASSDGTSGSKETQYF.